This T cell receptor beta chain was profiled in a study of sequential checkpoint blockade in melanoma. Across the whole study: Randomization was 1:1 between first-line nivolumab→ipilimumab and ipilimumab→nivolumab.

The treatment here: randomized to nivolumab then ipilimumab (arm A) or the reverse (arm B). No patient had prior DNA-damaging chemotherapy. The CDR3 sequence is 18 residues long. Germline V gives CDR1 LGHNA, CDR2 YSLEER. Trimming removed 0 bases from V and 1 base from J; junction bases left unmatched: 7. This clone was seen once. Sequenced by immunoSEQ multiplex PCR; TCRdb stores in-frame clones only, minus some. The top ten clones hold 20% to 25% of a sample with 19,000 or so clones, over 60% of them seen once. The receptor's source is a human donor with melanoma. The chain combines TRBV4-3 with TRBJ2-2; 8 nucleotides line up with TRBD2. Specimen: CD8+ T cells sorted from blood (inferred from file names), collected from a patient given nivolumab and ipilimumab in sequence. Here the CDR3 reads CASSQDPPGGQNTGELFF. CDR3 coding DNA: TGCGCCAGCAGCCAAGATCCTCCGGGGGGGCAGAACACCGGGGAGCTGTTTTTT.